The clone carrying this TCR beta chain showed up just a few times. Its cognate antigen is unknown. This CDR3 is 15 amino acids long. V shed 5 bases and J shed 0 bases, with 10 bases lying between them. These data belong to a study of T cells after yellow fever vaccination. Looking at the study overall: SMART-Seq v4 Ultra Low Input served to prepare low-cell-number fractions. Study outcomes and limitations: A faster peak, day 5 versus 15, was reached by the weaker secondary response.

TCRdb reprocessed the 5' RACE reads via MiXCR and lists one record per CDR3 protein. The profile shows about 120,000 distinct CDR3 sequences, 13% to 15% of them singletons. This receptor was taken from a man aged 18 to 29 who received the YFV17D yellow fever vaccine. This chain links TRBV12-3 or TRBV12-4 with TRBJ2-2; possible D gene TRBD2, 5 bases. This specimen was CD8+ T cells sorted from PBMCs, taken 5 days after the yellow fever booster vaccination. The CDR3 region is CASSSPGTNTGELFF. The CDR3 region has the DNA TGTGCCAGCAGTAGCCCCGGGACGAACACCGGGGAGCTGTTTTTT.